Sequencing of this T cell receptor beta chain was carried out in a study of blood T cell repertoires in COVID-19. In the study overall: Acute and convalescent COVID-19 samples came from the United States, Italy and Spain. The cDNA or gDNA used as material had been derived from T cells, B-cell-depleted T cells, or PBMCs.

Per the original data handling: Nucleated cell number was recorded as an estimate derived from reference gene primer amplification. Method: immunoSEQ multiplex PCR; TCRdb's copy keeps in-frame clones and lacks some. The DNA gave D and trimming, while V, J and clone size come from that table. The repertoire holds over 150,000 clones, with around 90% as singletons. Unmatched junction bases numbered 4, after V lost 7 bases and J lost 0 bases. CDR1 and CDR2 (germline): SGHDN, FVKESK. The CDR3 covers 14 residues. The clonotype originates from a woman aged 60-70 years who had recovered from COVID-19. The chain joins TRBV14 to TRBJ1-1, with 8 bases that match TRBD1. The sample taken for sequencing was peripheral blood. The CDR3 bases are TGTGCCAGCACCCCGGGACAGGTGAACACTGAAGCTTTCTTT. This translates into CASTPGQVNTEAFF.